One sample yielded the 13 T cell receptor beta chains listed below, sequenced in a study of blood T cell repertoires in COVID-19. Using immunoSEQ multiplex PCR, the repertoire was profiled, and TCRdb retains in-frame clones only, with some absent. The repertoire has over 200,000 clones, roughly 90% of them found once; the top ten carry 2.5% to 3%. The sequenced sample consisted of peripheral blood. The receptors were sampled from a woman aged 60-75 years with acute or convalescent COVID-19.

The CDR3 nucleotides read TGCAGCGTGTCCTCCCGCGGGAATCAGCCCCAGCATTTT. Residues: CSVSSRGNQPQHF. J is TRBJ1-5 and V is TRBV29-1; no definite D call. Trimming shortened V by 6 bases and J by 4 bases, and 13 bases separated the two germline ends. Germline assignment: CDR1 SQVTM and CDR2 ANQGSEA. This CDR3 is 13 amino acids long.

The chain couples TRBV28 to TRBJ1-2, with D perhaps TRBD1 (6 bases). This CDR3 is built from 15 residues. Trimming stripped 6 bases from V and 0 bases from J, with 14 bases between. Germline V lookup: CDR1 MDHEN, CDR2 SYDVKM. The CDR3 protein is CASRPTGQANYGYTF. The DNA of the CDR3 is TGTGCCAGCAGGCCGACAGGCCAAGCTAACTATGGCTACACCTTC.

The J gene is TRBJ1-1, the V gene TRBV27; TRBD1 agrees at 9 bases. CDR3 size: 15 residues. The germline V gene has CDR1 MNHEY and CDR2 SMNVEV (reference sequence). V gave up 0 bases and J gave up 5 bases; unmatched junction bases: 4. This chain's CDR3 is CASSLSLGQGTEAFF. For the CDR3, the DNA is TGTGCCAGCAGTTTATCCCTGGGACAGGGAACTGAAGCTTTCTTT.

This clone came up many times. This chain links TRBV24-1 with TRBJ1-5; 10 nucleotides match TRBD1. The V segment lost 3 bases and the J segment 4 bases; nucleotides outside the gene matches: 8. The CDR3 totals 17 residues. Germline values: CDR1 KGHDR, CDR2 SFDVKD. The CDR3 bases are TGTGCCACCAGTGATCCTAGACAGGGGGCGGGTAATCAGCCCCAGCATTTT. Amino acid sequence: CATSDPRQGAGNQPQHF.

The genes are TRBV9 and TRBJ2-3; D may be TRBD1 (5 bases). Germline V gene data show CDR1 as SGDLS and CDR2 as YYNGEE. CDR3 length: 15 amino acids. V was trimmed by 0 bases and J by 3 bases, leaving 11 bases between them. The CDR3 loop reads CASSVVAGLTDTQYF. As DNA, the CDR3 is TGTGCCAGCAGCGTAGTGGCAGGGCTAACAGATACGCAGTATTTT.

This clone has only a few counts. This sequence joins TRBV28 and TRBJ1-1; D is undetermined. V lost 3 bases to trimming and J lost 11 bases, with 16 bases between them. The CDR3 runs to 13 residues. Germline assignment: CDR1 MDHEN and CDR2 SYDVKM. This CDR3 reads CASSFPPSLWAFF. CDR3 DNA sequence: TGTGCCAGCAGTTTCCCCCCGAGCCTCTGGGCTTTCTTT.

The V and J genes are TRBV3-1 (or the pseudogene TRBV3-2) and TRBJ2-2; D perhaps matches TRBD1 (6 bases). Per the germline V gene, CDR1 is LGHDT and CDR2 is YNNKEL (reference sequence). This CDR3 is built from 15 residues. V was shortened by 4 bases and J by 7 bases, with 16 bases between the two germline ends. The CDR3 loop is CASSLLAARGGELFF. CDR3 DNA sequence: TGTGCCAGCAGCCTTTTGGCAGCCAGGGGCGGGGAGCTGTTTTTT.

The rearrangement uses TRBV30 and TRBJ2-7; no clear D gene. Germline CDR1 is GTSNPN and CDR2 is SVGIG (reference sequence). Trimming left V 0 bases short and J 0 bases short, with 15 bases between. The CDR3 contains 16 residues. The CDR3 DNA reads as TGTGCCTGGAGTGTGTTTTTCGACATCAGCTCCTACGAGCAGTACTTC. Residues: CAWSVFFDISSYEQYF.

The rearrangement uses TRBV10-1 and TRBJ2-7, with D possibly matching TRBD2 (6 bases). The CDR3 totals 16 residues. Germline V gene data show CDR1 as WNHNN and CDR2 as SYGVQD (reference sequence). Trimming cost V 7 bases and J 0 bases, with 19 bases left between them. The CDR3 nucleotides read TGCGCCAGCACTACTCTCGGGACTCCTAGCTCCTACGAGCAGTACTTC. Protein: CASTTLGTPSSYEQYF.

The chain uses TRBV28 and TRBJ1-1; 12 bases are a match to TRBD1. CDR1 is MDHEN and CDR2 is SYDVKM in the germline V gene. The J segment lost 3 bases and the V segment lost 6 bases, leaving 17 bases of the junction unmatched. The CDR3 is made up of 19 amino acids. The CDR3 sequence is CASRQSPGQGAGVDTEAFF. The CDR3 DNA sequence: TGTGCCAGCAGGCAAAGCCCGGGACAGGGGGCGGGGGTGGACACTGAAGCTTTCTTT.

There are a few counts of this clone. This rearrangement joins TRBV14 to TRBJ1-2; 9 bases agree with TRBD1. Losses at the gene ends were 1 base for V and 3 bases for J; bases not matched to a gene: 9. This CDR3 spans 17 amino acids. Per the germline V gene, CDR1 is SGHDN and CDR2 is FVKESK. The CDR3 region has the DNA TGTGCCAGCAGCCAAGCTGGGACAGGGCCAAAGGACTATGGCTACACCTTC. As protein: CASSQAGTGPKDYGYTF.

The chain links TRBV5-6 to TRBJ2-3; tentatively, D is TRBD1 (5 bases). The CDR3 sequence is 15 residues long. V was trimmed by 0 bases and J by 0 bases, leaving 8 bases between them. CDR1 and CDR2 (germline): SGHDT, YYEEEE. CDR3 sequence reads: CASSLDRSSTDTQYF. For the CDR3, the DNA is TGTGCCAGCAGCTTGGACAGGTCTAGCACAGATACGCAGTATTTT.

This sequence joins TRBV7-9 and TRBJ2-1; 12 positions agree with TRBD2. The germline V gene encodes CDR1 SEHNR and CDR2 FQNEAQ (reference sequence). This CDR3 comprises 15 residues. The V segment lost 2 bases and the J segment 8 bases; nucleotides outside the gene matches: 4. CDR3 nucleotide sequence: TGTGCCAGCAGCTTACTAGCGGGAGGGCCCGATGAGCAGTTCTTC. Protein sequence: CASSLLAGGPDEQFF.